One and the same sample provided the 8 T cell receptor beta chains below, sequenced in a study of T cell repertoires in aging, cancer and after chemotherapy (dated by TCRdb to about 2019). Instead of sorted cells or RNA, genomic DNA extracted from peripheral blood served as the source for amplifying TCR beta rearrangements. The listed sequencing device is Illumina MiSeq. Multiplex touch-down PCR with a mixed TRB-A/B primer pool was used to amplify rearranged TRB sequences covering the V, D and J segments. TCRdb's own reprocessing of the public reads used fastp at Q25 and MiXCR and kept productive beta chains. Identical CDR3 protein sequences are pooled into one entry, listed with their most common genes and DNA. This sample comprises around 11,000 distinct CDR3 sequences, approximately 37% of them detected only once. Approximately 1.8% of the sample is taken by the ten largest. Sequences were obtained from blood. These receptors were collected from a human donor in good health.

The chain links TRBV7-7 to TRBJ2-3; 7 bases fit TRBD1. Per germline, CDR1 SSHAT and CDR2 FNYEAQ (reference sequence). V gave up 5 bases and J gave up 0 bases; unmatched junction bases: 11. This CDR3 comprises 17 residues. The CDR3 loop reads CASSPERGHPSTDTQYF. For the CDR3, the DNA is TGTGCCAGCAGCCCCGAAAGGGGGCATCCTAGCACAGATACGCAGTATTTT.

The chain combines TRBV20-1 with TRBJ1-5; D might be TRBD1 (6 bases). The CDR3 extends over 15 amino acids. Germline V lookup: CDR1 DFQATT, CDR2 SNEGSKA (reference sequence). V lost 6 bases, J lost 4 bases, and 19 bases lay in between. The CDR3 reads CSAIRQEGLNQPQHF. CDR3 bases: TGCAGTGCCATACGACAGGAGGGCTTAAATCAGCCCCAGCATTTT.

The V call is TRBV12-3 or TRBV12-4, the J call TRBJ1-1; tentative D call: TRBD1 (5 bases). The length of the CDR3 is 13 residues. Trimming stripped 5 bases from V and 7 bases from J, with 14 bases between. For the CDR3, the DNA is TGTGCCAGCAGTACCTCAGGGCGGGGTGAAGCTTTCTTT. It yields the protein CASSTSGRGEAFF.

V is TRBV7-9 and J is TRBJ1-6; D possibly corresponds to TRBD1 (5 bases). The CDR3 runs to 15 residues. Trimming shortened V by 1 base and J by 3 bases, and 7 bases separated the two germline ends. CDR1 and CDR2 from the germline V gene are SEHNR and FQNEAQ (reference sequence). In DNA form, the CDR3 reads TGTGCCAGCAGCTTAGAAGACAGCTATAATTCACCCCTCCACTTT. This codes for CASSLEDSYNSPLHF.

The V gene is TRBV5-4, the J gene TRBJ1-2; the D gene is possibly TRBD1 (6 bases). CDR1 is SGHNT, CDR2 YYREEE, per germline (reference sequence). Trimming removed 2 bases from V and 0 bases from J, with 11 bases in between. CDR3 length: 15 residues. CDR3 DNA sequence: TGTGCCAGCAGCTTCGGAGGACAGACTAACTATGGCTACACCTTC. The encoded protein is CASSFGGQTNYGYTF.

This clonotype was seen a few times. This chain links TRBV27 with TRBJ1-5; tentatively, D is TRBD1 (5 bases). This CDR3 comprises 14 residues. Trimming took 5 bases from V and 4 from J, leaving 12 bases between them. CDR1 and CDR2 from the germline V gene are MNHEY and SMNVEV (reference sequence). CDR3 DNA: TGTGCCAGCAGTCCCCAAGACAGTAATCAGCCCCAGCATTTT. Protein sequence: CASSPQDSNQPQHF.

As to this clonotype: A read error may account for a junction end that differs from germline. V and J are TRBV6-6 and TRBJ1-5, with a tentative D call TRBD1 (5 bases). Germline lookup yields CDR1 MNHNY and CDR2 SVGAGI (reference sequence). The CDR3 loop spans 15 amino acids. CDR3 residues: CVSSPDSNSNQPQHF. CDR3 DNA sequence: TGTGTCAGCAGCCCCGACAGTAATAGCAATCAGCCCCAGCATTTT.

A few counts support this clonotype. J is TRBJ2-2 and V is TRBV6-5; no firm D call. CDR3 length: 14 amino acids. Germline V gives CDR1 MNHEY, CDR2 SVGAGI. V lost 4 bases to trimming and J lost 1 base, with 7 bases between them. CDR3 coding DNA: TGTGCCAGCAGTTTACCGAGGAACACCGGGGAGCTGTTTTTT. This gives the protein CASSLPRNTGELFF.